This T cell receptor beta chain is from a study of cytomegalovirus exposure and HLA in healthy donors. Study results and limitations: The classifier was said to identify cytomegalovirus status with high specificity and sensitivity. What TCR beta sequences reportedly achieved was accurate prediction of HLA-A and HLA-B alleles in most subjects. CMV serostatus stood as the only immune exposure information on hand. Sequencing likely generated an artifact that appeared as a cluster of highly shared sequence variants.

As regards this clone: Its specificity is not known.

PCR primers comprised 60 Vbeta and 13 Jbeta primers. The table came from immunoSEQ multiplex PCR; TCRdb's copy has only in-frame clones and leaves some out. The data show some 150,000 clones, with roughly 85% seen just once and about 1.8% held by the top ten. V lost 5 bases, J lost 5 bases, and 9 bases lay in between. CDR3 length: 11 amino acids. From germline, CDR1 is SQVTM and CDR2 ANQGSEA. The chain combines TRBV29-1 with TRBJ2-5; perhaps TRBD1 as D (6 bases). This clonotype originated in a woman under 40 in good health and CMV-seronegative. Source material: PBMCs. The CDR3 is CSVSGEETQYF. CDR3 nucleotides: TGCAGCGTTTCAGGGGAGGAGACCCAGTACTTC.